This note documents a single TCR beta chain sequence. Its matching antigen is unknown. This entry comes from a study of cytomegalovirus exposure and HLA in healthy donors. Overall study context: In an earlier analysis, approximately 120 million unique TCR beta sequences were found from 150 million to 200 million T cells.

This PCR relied on a set of 60 Vbeta primers and 13 Jbeta primers. Repertoires were generated with immunoSEQ multiplex PCR, while TCRdb's copy carries only in-frame clones and drops some. The sample records 95,000 to 150,000 clones, over 70% being singletons. Whole-study findings and limits: In a later analysis, parvovirus B19, influenza, CMV and Epstein-Barr virus appeared linked to several top co-occurrence clusters. In the analysis, some V segments, TRBV6-2 and TRBV6-3 included, were excluded as indistinguishable. TCR beta chains numbering under 200 were designated cytomegalovirus-associated.

The CDR3 has 15 amino acids. Germline lookup yields CDR1 LNHDA and CDR2 SQIVND (reference sequence). V was trimmed by 7 bases and J by 4 bases, leaving 19 bases between them. The genes are TRBV19 and TRBJ1-2; TRBD1 is a possible D gene (6 bases). The TCR comes from a woman in her forties or fifties in good health and CMV-seropositive. Sample: PBMCs. The CDR3 reads CASMFLTGNGYGYTF. Here the CDR3 DNA reads TGTGCCAGTATGTTTCTTACAGGGAATGGCTATGGCTACACCTTC. The variable domain in full, with the rest retrieved from reference TRBV19 and TRBJ1-2, is DGGITQSPKYLFRKEGQNVTLSCEQNLNHDAMYWYRQDPGQGLRLIYYSQIVNDFQKGDIAEGYSVSREKKESFPLTVTSAQKNPTAFYLCASMFLTGNGYGYTFGSGTRLTVV.